This paragraph covers one TCR beta chain sequence. No antigen is known for it. This CDR3 comprises 15 residues. J was trimmed by 1 base and V by 2 bases; bases with no gene match: 3. Germline V lookup: CDR1 MNHEY, CDR2 SVGAGI. Researchers ran the PCR with 60 Vbeta and 13 Jbeta primers. TCRdb's table, derived via immunoSEQ multiplex PCR, lists solely in-frame clones and lacks some. The sample holds about 190,000 clones, 74% seen once. The data belong to a study of cytomegalovirus exposure and HLA in healthy donors. Study-wide findings and caveats: The authors excluded some V segments, including TRBV6-2 and TRBV6-3, as indistinguishable.

The genes are TRBV6-5 and TRBJ2-7, with 9 bases identical to TRBD2. The specimen was PBMCs. The origin of this receptor is a woman under 40 in good health and CMV-seropositive. In DNA form, the CDR3 reads TGTGCCAGCAGTTACGCAAGCGGGAGGTCCTACGAGCAGTACTTC. Encoded protein: CASSYASGRSYEQYF.